The next 23 T cell receptor beta chains were all read from a single sample in a study of blood T cell repertoires in COVID-19. Sequencing used immunoSEQ multiplex PCR; TCRdb keeps in-frame clones, though not all of them. Among 150,000 or so clones listed, around 83% were seen once. The sequenced sample was peripheral blood. These receptors were collected from a woman in her sixties with COVID-19, enrolled during active disease.

This chain connects TRBV28 to TRBJ1-3, with TRBD1 as a possible D gene (5 bases). CDR3 length: 14 amino acids. The V end lost 7 bases, the J end lost 0 bases, and 10 bases lay between the germline ends. Looked up from germline, CDR1 is MDHEN and CDR2 is SYDVKM. The CDR3 sequence is CASIRQTSGNTIYF. CDR3 coding DNA: TGTGCCAGCATTAGACAGACCTCTGGAAACACCATATATTTT.

This clone turned up a few times. This CDR3 reads CASGLYRVQPQHF. Here the CDR3 DNA reads TGTGCTAGTGGTCTGTACAGGGTTCAGCCCCAGCATTTT. The chain is built from TRBV12-5 and TRBJ1-5, with a possible D match to TRBD1 (6 bases). Germline V gene sequence: CDR1 LGHNT, CDR2 FRNRAP. Deletions cut 5 bases from V and 6 bases from J, with 11 bases between. This CDR3 has 13 amino acids. Supplemented by reference TRBV12-5 and TRBJ1-5, the full variable domain reads DARVTQTPRHKVTEMGQEVTMRCQPILGHNTVFWYRQTMMQGLELLAYFRNRAPLDDSGMPKDRFSAEMPDATLATLKIQPSEPRDSAVYFCASGLYRVQPQHFGDGTRLSIL.

In its sample, this clone was seen a few times. The rearrangement links TRBV4-1 to TRBJ2-7; 13 bases are a match to TRBD2. There are 15 residues in the CDR3. V was pared by 4 bases and J by 7 bases, with 7 bases of the junction left unmatched. The V gene's germline CDR1 is MGHRA and CDR2 YSYEKL. The CDR3, as DNA: TGCGCCAGCAGCCTATCGACTAGCGGGAGGCCGGAGCAGTACTTC. This codes for CASSLSTSGRPEQYF.

The chain uses TRBV6-5 and TRBJ2-1; 7 positions match TRBD2. The CDR3 runs to 15 residues. Germline loops: CDR1 MNHEY, CDR2 SVGAGI. Losses at the gene ends were 9 bases for V and 7 bases for J; bases not matched to a gene: 15. CDR3 residues: CASTPRAGERNEQFF. Written as DNA, the CDR3 is TGTGCCAGTACTCCCCGGGCGGGAGAGCGAAATGAGCAGTTCTTC.

The chain employs TRBV5-4 and TRBJ1-2; 8 bases are a match to TRBD1. The CDR3 contains 18 residues. The ends lost 1 base at V and 9 bases at J; junction bases unmatched: 20. Germline values: CDR1 SGHNT, CDR2 YYREEE (reference sequence). The CDR3 region is CASSLSVRQGANVVSYTF. CDR3 nucleotide sequence: TGTGCCAGCAGCTTGAGTGTTAGGCAGGGGGCGAACGTTGTGAGCTACACCTTC. Using reference TRBV5-4 and TRBJ1-2 for the parts outside the CDR3, the full variable domain is ETGVTQSPTHLIKTRGQQVTLRCSSQSGHNTVSWYQQALGQGPQFIFQYYREEENGRGNFPPRFSGLQFPNYSSELNVNALELDDSALYLCASSLSVRQGANVVSYTFGSGTRLTVV.

The CDR3 sequence is CASSGPPNQPQHF. The CDR3 DNA follows: TGTGCCAGCAGTGGGCCCCCCAATCAGCCCCAGCATTTT. The chain joins TRBV2 to TRBJ1-5; D call uncertain. V lost 4 bases, J lost 3 bases, and 7 bases lay in between. There are 13 residues in the CDR3. CDR1 SNHLY and CDR2 FYNNEI come from the germline V gene.

In nucleotides, the CDR3 is TGTGCCAGCAGCGGGAACAGGGTGAACACTGAAGCTTTCTTT. Translating it yields CASSGNRVNTEAFF. The V call is TRBV6-2 or TRBV6-3, the J call TRBJ1-1, with TRBD1 as a possible D gene (6 bases). This CDR3 spans 14 amino acids. The V end was cut by 6 bases, the J end by 0 bases, with 11 bases between. Germline CDR1 reads MNHEY; CDR2 reads SVGEGT.

The CDR3 sequence is CAWSAVSGAYSNQPQHF. In nucleotides, the CDR3 is TGTGCCTGGAGTGCTGTTTCAGGGGCCTATAGCAATCAGCCCCAGCATTTT. The chain combines TRBV30 with TRBJ1-5, with TRBD1 as a possible D gene (6 bases). This CDR3 has 17 residues. Trimming cost V 1 base and J 0 bases, with 16 bases left between them. Germline V gene data show CDR1 as GTSNPN and CDR2 as SVGIG (reference sequence). The full variable domain, in which reference TRBV30 and TRBJ1-5 provide the parts outside the CDR3, is SQTIHQWPATLVQPVGSPLSLECTVEGTSNPNLYWYRQAAGRGLQLLFYSVGIGQISSEVPQNLSASRPQDRQFILSSKKLLLSDSGFYLCAWSAVSGAYSNQPQHFGDGTRLSIL.

This chain joins TRBV5-1 and TRBJ1-1, with TRBD1 matching 7 bases. Germline loops: CDR1 SGHRS, CDR2 YFSETQ. CDR3 length: 13 residues. V lost 0 bases and J lost 7; bases outside the gene matches: 3. The CDR3 loop reads CASSLEGAGEAFF. The CDR3 region has the DNA TGCGCCAGCAGCTTGGAGGGGGCAGGTGAAGCTTTCTTT. The variable domain in full, completed from reference TRBV5-1 and TRBJ1-1, reads KAGVTQTPRYLIKTRGQQVTLSCSPISGHRSVSWYQQTPGQGLQFLFEYFSETQRNKGNFPGRFSGRQFSNSRSEMNVSTLELGDSALYLCASSLEGAGEAFFGQGTRLTVV.

V usage is TRBV10-3 and J usage is TRBJ1-1; tentative D call: TRBD1 (6 bases). From germline, CDR1 is ENHRY and CDR2 SYGVKD. V was cut by 10 bases and J by 0 bases, with 12 bases left in between. The CDR3 covers 13 residues. The CDR3: CATSTGMNTEAFF. In nucleotides, the CDR3 is TGTGCCACTTCGACAGGAATGAACACTGAAGCTTTCTTT.

This clone has a single count. The V and J genes are TRBV11-2 and TRBJ1-1; a possible D gene is TRBD1 (6 bases). The germline CDR1 and CDR2 sequences are SGHAT and FQNNGV. CDR3 size: 15 residues. The V gene lost 6 bases and the J gene lost 0 bases, with 14 bases spanning the gap. Written as DNA, the CDR3 is TGTGCCAGCAGAACAGGGAGGGTGTTGAACACTGAAGCTTTCTTT. This sequence encodes CASRTGRVLNTEAFF.

The chain is built from TRBV5-4 and TRBJ1-2; D unclear. V lost 0 bases and J 4 bases, leaving 7 bases between the germline ends. Germline lookup yields CDR1 SGHNT and CDR2 YYREEE (reference sequence). The length of the CDR3 is 13 residues. Here the CDR3 reads CASSLVEVYGYTF. CDR3 in DNA: TGTGCCAGCAGCTTGGTTGAGGTCTATGGCTACACCTTC.

This chain uses TRBV6-5 with TRBJ2-1; D may be TRBD2 (5 bases). Looked up from germline, CDR1 is MNHEY and CDR2 is SVGAGI. V was shortened by 6 bases and J by 4 bases, with 13 bases between the two germline ends. CDR3 length equals 14 residues. Here the CDR3 DNA reads TGTGCCAGCAGAATAGACGGGATTTACAATGAGCAGTTCTTC. Translated, it gives CASRIDGIYNEQFF.

The chain recombines TRBV12-3 or TRBV12-4 with TRBJ1-2, with no clear D. The length of the CDR3 is 12 residues. V lost 5 bases and J 2 bases, leaving 6 bases between the germline ends. The CDR3 coding sequence is TGTGCCAGCAGTACAGACAACTATGGCTACACCTTC. This sequence encodes CASSTDNYGYTF.

CDR3 bases: TGCGCCAGCAGCTTGGCCGGCCAGGGCAATCAGCCCCAGCATTTT. Protein: CASSLAGQGNQPQHF. The rearrangement links TRBV5-1 to TRBJ1-5; D is uncertain. CDR3 length equals 15 residues. In germline, CDR1 is SGHRS, CDR2 YFSETQ. Deletions cut 0 bases from V and 2 bases from J, with 9 bases between.

The chain links TRBV11-2 to TRBJ1-2; D possibly corresponds to TRBD1 (6 bases). Germline CDR1 reads SGHAT; CDR2 reads FQNNGV. Trimming removed 2 bases from V and 1 base from J, with 11 bases in between. The CDR3 length is 15 residues. As DNA, the CDR3 is TGTGCCAGCAGCTTACAAGGGGGTTTTAACTATGGCTACACCTTC. Translated: CASSLQGGFNYGYTF.

The gene calls are TRBV25-1 and TRBJ2-1; TRBD1 is a possible D gene (6 bases). The CDR3 spans 15 residues. Looked up from germline, CDR1 is MGHDK and CDR2 is SYGVNS. V lost 3 bases, J lost 2 bases, and 11 bases lay in between. The DNA of the CDR3 is TGTGCCAGCAGTGACCGAGGGGGAACCTACAATGAGCAGTTCTTC. This encodes CASSDRGGTYNEQFF. Combining the CDR3 with reference TRBV25-1 and TRBJ2-1 gives the whole variable domain EADIYQTPRYLVIGTGKKITLECSQTMGHDKMYWYQQDPGMELHLIHYSYGVNSTEKGDLSSESTVSRIRTEHFPLTLESARPSHTSQYLCASSDRGGTYNEQFFGPGTRLTVL.

This chain links TRBV23-1 with TRBJ2-7; 8 positions agree with TRBD1. TRBV23-1 is labeled an ORF, and its function is uncertain. The CDR3 spans 14 residues. V was pared by 3 bases and J by 7 bases, with 8 bases of the junction left unmatched. CDR3 in DNA: TGCGCCAGCAGTCAGGACGGACAGGGCCGGGAGCAGTACGTC. This encodes CASSQDGQGREQYV.

V and J are TRBV6-4 and TRBJ2-4; no firm D call. This CDR3 has 12 residues. Germline CDR1 MRHNA, CDR2 SNTAGT. V lost 3 bases to trimming and J lost 5 bases, with 5 bases between them. The CDR3 reads CASSDWQNIQYF. DNA of the CDR3: TGTGCCAGCAGTGATTGGCAAAACATTCAGTACTTC.

This clone was seen repeatedly, ten times or more. This chain joins TRBV6-5 and TRBJ1-2, with a weak D call TRBD1 (5 bases). The length of the CDR3 is 13 residues. The V end was cut by 6 bases, the J end by 7 bases, with 15 bases between. Per germline, CDR1 MNHEY and CDR2 SVGAGI. The DNA of the CDR3 is TGTGCCAGCAGCGACCAGGGTCTCGGTGGCTACACCTTC. Translation gives CASSDQGLGGYTF.

The chain couples TRBV7-2 to TRBJ1-1; D call uncertain. CDR3 length: 13 residues. Germline CDR1 reads SGHTA; CDR2 reads FQGNSA. V shed 4 bases and J shed 4 bases, with 10 bases lying between them. This CDR3 reads CASSSRVTTEAFF. As DNA, the CDR3 is TGTGCCAGCAGCTCCCGGGTTACCACTGAAGCTTTCTTT.

This clone occurred a few times. The V gene is TRBV30, the J gene TRBJ1-1; D gene unclear. The CDR3 runs 14 residues. Trimming cost V 4 bases and J 0 bases, with 12 bases left between them. Germline V gene data show CDR1 as GTSNPN and CDR2 as SVGIG (reference sequence). CDR3 DNA sequence: TGTGCCTGGACGTGGAGCGGCCTGAACACTGAAGCTTTCTTT. Its translation: CAWTWSGLNTEAFF.

This clone was seen only once. This chain connects TRBV6-5 to TRBJ1-2, with a weak D call TRBD1 (5 bases). Germline V gene lookup returns CDR1 MNHEY and CDR2 SVGAGI. This CDR3 has 14 amino acids. Trimming took 6 bases from V and 0 from J, leaving 11 bases between them. This CDR3 is CASRVDTANYGYTF. In DNA, the CDR3 is TGTGCCAGCAGGGTGGACACGGCTAACTATGGCTACACCTTC.